This paragraph covers one T cell receptor beta chain sequence. No antigen is known for it. An input of roughly 0.5 to 1 ug of RNA was subjected to reverse transcription using random hexamers. The authors amplified TCR beta CDR3 across 54 Vbeta and 13 Jbeta using immunoSEQ multiplex PCR. A single record per CDR3 protein comes from TCRdb applying MiXCR to the immunoSEQ multiplex PCR reads. The sample yields about 210,000 distinct CDR3 sequences, approximately 95% seen once. This sample is drawn from a study of CD8 T cells in Susac syndrome. Study findings and constraints: As the study acknowledged, the number of individuals in its TCR sequencing and HLA analysis was relatively small.

Matching for age and sex applied to the controls, who were healthy donors. Negative isolation was used for CD8+ and CD4+ T cells and FACS enrichment for TEMRA cells. The germline V and J ends were trimmed by 1 base and 1 base, with 8 bases remaining between them. This CDR3 comprises 16 residues. CDR1 and CDR2 (germline): SGHTA, FQGNSA. Sequencing was performed on CD4+ T cells from PBMCs. This chain connects TRBV7-2 to TRBJ2-6, with D possibly being TRBD1 (6 bases). The receptor was derived from a human donor in good health. The CDR3 DNA sequence: TGTGCCAGCAGCTTAGAAGGGGGTTCTGGGGCCAACGTCCTGACTTTC. Its translation is CASSLEGGSGANVLTF.